This is a list of T cell receptor beta chains from one sample in a study of shared clonotypes between healthy human individuals. Generated by immunoSEQ multiplex PCR, the TCRdb table keeps only in-frame clones and is missing some. The sample holds roughly 1 million clones, approximately 76% seen once. Sequenced material: memory CD4+ T cells sorted from blood. These receptors were collected from a young man in good health. The CDR3 runs from the conserved cysteine through the conserved F or W. The order of the fields is clone size, J gene, V gene, CDR3 protein. Some rows have no size entry. The others give once, few or many, or a class for an expanded clone.

>few|TRBJ1-4|TRBV7-2
CASSRDRGNEKLFF
>NA|TRBJ1-6|TRBV6-6
CASSGNSPLHF
>NA|TRBJ1-4|TRBV9
CASQGDYNEKLFF
>once|TRBJ1-2|TRBV7-9
CASSSQGESGGYTF
>NA|TRBJ1-1|TRBV6-4
CASSRITANTEAFF
>NA|TRBJ1-3|TRBV7-8
CASSLAQTGGNTIYF
>NA|TRBJ2-3|TRBV6-1
CASTPQWADTQYF
>NA|TRBJ1-5|TRBV7-9
CASSDQTGSGPQHF
>many|TRBJ2-3|TRBV5-1
CASRGTGEGTDTQYF
>NA|TRBJ1-1|TRBV5-1
CASIPGVFDTNTEAFF
>NA|TRBJ2-1|TRBV7-2
CASSLARGWDIAYNEQFF
>once|TRBJ1-1|TRBV6-5
CASSYGVGHTEAFF
>NA|TRBJ2-7|TRBV30
CAWSSGSYEQYF
>few|TRBJ2-5|TRBV11-2
CASSLEQGSVKTQYF
>few|TRBJ2-5|TRBV10-3
CAISSGNQETQYF
>NA|TRBJ1-2|TRBV6-1
CASTLKRGNGYTF
>NA|TRBJ1-6|TRBV6-5
CASSYEGQLNSPLHF
>once|TRBJ2-1|TRBV18
CASSPPAAYNEQFF
>NA|TRBJ2-3|TRBV5-4
CASSLGLAGNTDTQYF
>NA|TRBJ2-7|TRBV7-2
CASTPELAGSYEQYF
>NA|TRBJ1-4|TRBV30
CAWRGTIATNEKLFF